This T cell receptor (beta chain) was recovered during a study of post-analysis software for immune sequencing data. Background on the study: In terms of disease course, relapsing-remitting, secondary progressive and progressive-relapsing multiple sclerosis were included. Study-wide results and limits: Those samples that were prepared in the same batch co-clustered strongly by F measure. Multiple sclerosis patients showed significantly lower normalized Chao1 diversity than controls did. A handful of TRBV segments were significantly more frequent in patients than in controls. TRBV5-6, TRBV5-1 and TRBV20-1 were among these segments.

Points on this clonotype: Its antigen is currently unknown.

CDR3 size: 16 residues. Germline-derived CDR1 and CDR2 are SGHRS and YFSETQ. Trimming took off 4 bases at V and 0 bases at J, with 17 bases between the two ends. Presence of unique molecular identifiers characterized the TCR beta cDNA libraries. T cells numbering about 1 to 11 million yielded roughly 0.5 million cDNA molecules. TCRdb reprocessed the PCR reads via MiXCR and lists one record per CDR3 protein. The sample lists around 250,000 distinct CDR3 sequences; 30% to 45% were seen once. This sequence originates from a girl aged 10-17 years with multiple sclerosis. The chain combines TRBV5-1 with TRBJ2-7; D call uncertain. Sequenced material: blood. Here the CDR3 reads CASSPLTGQDSYEQYF. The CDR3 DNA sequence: TGCGCCAGCAGCCCCCTCACCGGGCAGGACTCCTACGAGCAGTACTTC.